This TCR beta chain derives from a study of T cells expressing NK-cell markers. Germline CDR1 and CDR2: SGHNT and YYREEE (reference sequence). This CDR3 is 15 amino acids long. Each CDR3 protein gets one entry in TCRdb, which reprocessed the 5' RACE reads and gives no DNA. The sample has about 440,000 distinct CDR3 sequences. The origin of this receptor is a woman aged 18 to 75 in good health. The specimen sequenced was blood T cells: a sorted CD56 or NKG2C T cell subset, CD4+ or CD8+ T cells, or bulk PBMC T cells (not recorded which). The chain carries TRBV5-4 and TRBJ1-4; TCRdb's assignment of TRBD1 cannot be checked, as there is no DNA. The CDR3 sequence is CASSLRRDPPGKLFF.